Included here is one T cell receptor (beta chain) sequence, with context. As yet, its antigen is unknown. PCR amplification relied on 60 Vbeta primers (plus 13 Jbeta primers). Libraries were prepared by immunoSEQ multiplex PCR; TCRdb keeps only in-frame clonotypes and omits some of them. Of about 180,000 clones detected, 77% appear once; the ten largest clones hold around 1.5%. The data derive from a study of cytomegalovirus exposure and HLA in healthy donors. Overall study context: Approximately 190 million T cells yielded roughly 100 million unique TCR beta sequences, as an earlier analysis found. Study-wide findings and caveats: Some V segments (TRBV6-2 and TRBV6-3 among them) were excluded as indistinguishable. TCR beta chain V- and J-gene trimming was linked, in a later analysis, to a missense variant in DCLRE1C.

Trimming left V 1 base short and J 10 bases short, with 14 bases between. CDR1 is SGHTA and CDR2 is FQGNSA in the germline V gene. There are 15 residues in the CDR3. The source is a man younger than 30 in good health and CMV-seronegative. The sample consisted of PBMCs. The J gene is TRBJ1-6, the V gene TRBV7-2, with D perhaps TRBD1 (5 bases). The CDR3 spells CASSLGEGRRSPLHF. DNA for the CDR3: TGTGCCAGCAGCTTAGGGGAGGGGAGGAGATCACCCCTCCACTTT.